This T cell receptor (beta chain) was retrieved from a study of blood T cell repertoires in COVID-19. With 4 bases removed from V and 5 bases from J, the gap between germline ends came to 9 bases. The CDR3 is made up of 14 amino acids. Germline CDR1 is MGHRA and CDR2 is YSYEKL. The authors' processing: Counts of nucleated cells, estimated from reference gene primer amplification, were obtained. Sequenced by immunoSEQ multiplex PCR; TCRdb stores in-frame clones only, minus some. The V and J calls and clone size were taken over from that table, and D and trimming were inferred from the DNA. The table records 150,000 or so clones, roughly 80% of them present only once.

The genes are TRBV4-1 and TRBJ1-6; unclear D gene. Source material: PBMCs or T cells enriched from blood (not recorded which). The sequence was collected from a man between 45 and 60 years old who had recovered from COVID-19. The CDR3 spells CASSPGTNNSPLHF. In DNA, the CDR3 is TGCGCCAGCAGCCCGGGAACAAATAATTCACCCCTCCACTTT.